The 16 T cell receptor beta chains given below trace back to one sample, sequenced in a study of Tregs in tolerant kidney transplant recipients. This table comes from immunoSEQ multiplex PCR, and its TCRdb copy is limited to in-frame clones, with some not included. The table lists more than 6,000 clones. The nonmyeloablative bone marrow transplants came from related graft donors, with transient mixed chimerism. Sequencing used CD4+ T cells from blood (PBMCs), obtained 6 months after the transplant. The receptors stem from a human patient who received a combined kidney and bone marrow transplant. Some T cells may originate from the graft donor.

As regards this clone: The observed sequence ends 3 residues before the CDR3 terminus, with the missing tail filled in from the germline J gene. V usage is TRBV18 and J usage is TRBJ1-1, with TRBD1 as a possible D gene (5 bases). The CDR3 consists of 15 residues. Germline V gene sequence: CDR1 KGHSH, CDR2 LQKENI. V was trimmed by 3 bases and J by 1 base, leaving 12 bases between them. The covered CDR3 bases are TGTGCCAGCTCACCGGGGGGAAGACGGAACACTGAA. Translating it yields CASSPGGRRNTE. The full CDR3 protein reads CASSPGGRRNTEAFF.

As for this clone: Read data end 3 residues before the CDR3 end; the end is taken from the germline J gene. The chain couples TRBV2 to TRBJ1-3; 9 nucleotides match TRBD1. CDR1 and CDR2 from the germline V gene are SNHLY and FYNNEI. The CDR3 loop spans 13 amino acids. Trimming at V came to 5 bases and at J to 9 bases, leaving 5 bases not matched to a gene. CDR3 DNA (partial): TGTGCCAGCAGTTGGGACAGGGATGGCACC. This encodes CASSWDRDGT. The complete CDR3 protein is CASSWDRDGTIYF.

Concerning this clone itself: The CDR3 extends 3 residues past the end of the read, so its final part is completed from the germline J gene. The chain has TRBV5-4 and TRBJ2-5, with a weak D call TRBD2 (5 bases). This CDR3 has 13 residues. Per the germline V gene, CDR1 is SGHNT and CDR2 is YYREEE (reference sequence). Trimming removed 5 bases at V and 2 bases at J, with 10 bases between. The CDR3 loop is CASRDGVQETQYF. The sequenced part of the CDR3 DNA is TGTGCCAGCAGAGACGGGGTTCAAGAGACC.

In the case of this clone: The sequence runs out 3 residues before the end of the CDR3; the remainder is reconstructed from the germline J gene. This chain connects TRBV19 to TRBJ2-7, with 8 positions matching TRBD1. The germline V gene encodes CDR1 LNHDA and CDR2 SQIVND (reference sequence). The CDR3 covers 15 residues. The J segment lost 1 base and the V segment lost 4 bases, leaving 6 bases of the junction unmatched. Partial CDR3 DNA: TGTGCCAGTAGTAAACAGGGGGGAAGTTCCTACGAG. It yields the protein CASSKQGGSSYE. The complete CDR3 sequence is CASSKQGGSSYEQYF. The full variable domain, its missing parts supplied by reference TRBV19 and TRBJ2-7, is DGGITQSPKYLFRKEGQNVTLSCEQNLNHDAMYWYRQDPGQGLRLIYYSQIVNDFQKGDIAEGYSVSREKKESFPLTVTSAQKNPTAFYLCASSKQGGSSYEQYFGPGTRLTVT.

Remarks on this clone: The CDR3 end falls 3 residues outside the read, so it is completed with the germline J gene. J is TRBJ1-5 and V is TRBV11-2; D is undetermined. Between the trimmed V and J ends, which lost 1 base and 3 bases, there was a span of 4 bases. The CDR3 totals 13 residues. Germline CDR1 SGHAT, CDR2 FQNNGV. The part of the CDR3 DNA that was read is TGTGCCAGCAGCTTAGGCGACAATCAGCCC. Encoded protein: CASSLGDNQP. The whole CDR3 is CASSLGDNQPQHF.

As for this clone: The read finishes 3 residues shy of the CDR3 end, and the germline J gene is used to complete it. V usage is TRBV10-3 and J usage is TRBJ2-2; 13 nucleotides line up with TRBD2. Trimming cost V 5 bases and J 2 bases; bases outside gene matches: 5. Germline V gives CDR1 ENHRY, CDR2 SYGVKD. This CDR3 has 17 amino acids. The CDR3 reads CAISPGLAGHNTGELFF. CDR3 DNA, as far as it was read: TGTGCCATCAGTCCGGGACTAGCGGGACACAACACCGGGGAG.

In terms of frequency, this clone is medium-sized. With the read ending 3 residues before the CDR3 end, the germline J gene is used to fill in that end. This rearrangement joins TRBV20-1 to TRBJ1-2; maybe TRBD1 (6 bases). Trimming took 3 bases from V and 7 from J, leaving 12 bases between them. The CDR3 is 12 residues long. Germline V gene sequence: CDR1 DFQATT, CDR2 SNEGSKA (reference sequence). CDR3 DNA, as far as it was read: TGCAGTGCTAGTTCAACAGGGTTTGGC. Encoded protein: CSASSTGFG. The whole CDR3 is CSASSTGFGYTF.

Concerning this clone: Coverage ceases 3 residues before the CDR3 finishes, and the germline J gene fills in the end. J is TRBJ2-7 and V is TRBV10-1; TRBD1 is a possible D gene (5 bases). CDR3 length: 14 amino acids. CDR1 is WNHNN and CDR2 is SYGVQD in the germline V gene (reference sequence). Trimming shortened V by 0 bases and J by 2 bases, and 8 bases separated the two germline ends. This CDR3 is CASSESSTAYEQYF. CDR3 DNA, as far as it was read: TGCGCCAGCAGTGAGTCGTCGACAGCCTACGAG.

The part of the CDR3 DNA that was read is TGTGCCAGCAGCTCCCCCCTCCCCGGGGACAATGAG. Translating gives CASSSPLPGDNE. The complete CDR3 protein is CASSSPLPGDNEQFF. This chain links TRBV7-3 with TRBJ2-1, with D possibly matching TRBD2 (5 bases). The sequenced fragment ends 3 residues before the CDR3 boundary, so the rest is inferred from the germline J gene. Germline V gives CDR1 SGHTA, CDR2 FQGTGA. CDR3 size: 15 residues. The V and J ends lost 4 bases and 5 bases respectively, with 15 bases between them.

On this clone itself: With the read ending 3 residues before the CDR3 end, the germline J gene is used to fill in that end. This chain joins TRBV27 and TRBJ1-2; 7 bases are a match to TRBD1. The V gene end was trimmed by 6 bases and the J gene end by 5 bases; junction bases not matched to a gene: 6. There are 13 residues in the CDR3. CDR1 and CDR2 (germline): MNHEY, SMNVEV (reference sequence). CDR3 loop: CASSTPGGYGYTF. CDR3 DNA, as far as it was read: TGTGCCAGCAGCACCCCAGGGGGGTATGGC.

In the case of this clone: The read halts 3 residues ahead of the CDR3 end, with the missing end drawn from the germline J gene. The rearrangement links TRBV4-2 to TRBJ2-1; 14 bases are a match to TRBD2. This CDR3 is 15 amino acids long. Germline-derived CDR1 and CDR2 are LGHNA and YNFKEQ. V shed 4 bases, J shed 7 bases, and the junction held 3 bases outside the gene matches. CDR3 residues: CASSPTSGGGNEQFF. CDR3 bases read: TGTGCCAGCAGCCCGACTAGCGGGGGGGGGAATGAG.

In the case of this clone: The DNA ends 3 residues before the CDR3 does, and the rest of the CDR3 is filled in from the germline J gene. The chain carries TRBV28 and TRBJ2-5; a weak D match, TRBD2 (5 bases). The V and J ends lost 7 bases and 5 bases respectively, with 20 bases between them. The germline gives CDR1 MDHEN, CDR2 SYDVKM. The CDR3 totals 15 residues. The CDR3 region is CASTQLVKSVETQYF. Partial CDR3 DNA: TGTGCCAGCACCCAACTAGTAAAGAGTGTGGAGACC. The full variable domain, in which reference TRBV28 and TRBJ2-5 provide the parts outside the CDR3, is DVKVTQSSRYLVKRTGEKVFLECVQDMDHENMFWYRQDPGLGLRLIYFSYDVKMKEKGDIPEGYSVSREKKERFSLILESASTNQTSMYLCASTQLVKSVETQYFGPGTRLLVL.

Details on this clone: Sequencing ends 3 residues short of the CDR3 end; the germline J gene provides the rest. The chain has TRBV12-3 or TRBV12-4 and TRBJ2-7; 9 bases match TRBD1. V was pared by 6 bases and J by 0 bases, with 12 bases of the junction left unmatched. This CDR3 region has 17 residues. This CDR3 reads CASRKTGGGGSSYEQYF. The CDR3 DNA, read in part, is TGTGCCAGCAGGAAGACAGGGGGTGGCGGGAGCTCCTACGAG.

With respect to this clone: The read ends 3 residues before the CDR3 terminus; that terminus is restored from the germline J gene. V usage is TRBV28 and J usage is TRBJ1-2; D is undetermined. CDR1 and CDR2 (germline): MDHEN, SYDVKM. V lost 2 bases to trimming and J lost 4 bases, with 14 bases between them. This CDR3 spans 15 amino acids. CDR3 DNA (partial): TGTGCCAGCAGTTTAAGGGCCTTAGGATTCTATGGC. Amino acids: CASSLRALGFYG. The complete CDR3 sequence is CASSLRALGFYGYTF.

For this clone: Coverage ceases 3 residues before the CDR3 finishes, and the germline J gene fills in the end. This chain joins TRBV29-1 and TRBJ2-3; TRBD2 agrees at 14 bases. V shed 0 bases, J shed 2 bases, and the junction held 10 bases outside the gene matches. The length of the CDR3 is 19 residues. In germline, CDR1 is SQVTM, CDR2 ANQGSEA. The DNA read from the CDR3 is TGCAGCGTTGAAGAGAGGAGACTAGCGGGAGGGCGGGTCACAGATACG. As protein: CSVEERRLAGGRVTDT. The whole CDR3 is CSVEERRLAGGRVTDTQYF.

This clone shows up as medium-sized by frequency. With the read ending 3 residues before the CDR3 end, the germline J gene is used to fill in that end. This chain joins TRBV20-1 and TRBJ1-2, with 8 bases aligning to TRBD1. Germline CDR1 reads DFQATT; CDR2 reads SNEGSKA (reference sequence). The CDR3 has 13 amino acids. CDR3: CSAGTGDTMGYTF. CDR3 DNA (partial): TGCAGTGCGGGGACAGGAGATACTATGGGC.